This TCR beta chain was identified in a study of a mutant IDH1 vaccine in newly diagnosed glioma. Sample time point: week 35, safety follow-up. Every vaccine dose comprised 300 ug of mutant IDH1 20-mer peptide plus topical imiquimod. This clone was recorded a few times. The target antigen is unknown. Whole-study results and caveats: Changes in top peripheral clonotypes did not appear linked to pseudoprogression. Among all patients, vaccine-induced immune responses occurred in roughly 93%.

CDR1 and CDR2 from the germline V gene are SGHTA and FQGNSA. Between the trimmed V and J ends, which lost 4 bases and 2 bases, there was a span of 5 bases. The CDR3 runs to 13 residues. Clones were sequenced by immunoSEQ multiplex PCR, and TCRdb holds only the in-frame ones, with some missing. The sample records tens of thousands of clones, 81% being singletons. The chain has TRBV7-2 and TRBJ2-2; no clear D. This receptor was obtained from a man aged 35 to 55 with glioma. Material: PBMCs, obtained from a glioma patient whose treatment included an IDH1 peptide vaccine. The CDR3 here is CASSSINTGELFF. The CDR3, as DNA: TGTGCCAGCAGCTCGATTAACACCGGGGAGCTGTTTTTT.